The T cell receptor beta chain described here comes from a study of blood T cell repertoires in COVID-19. Study details: Italy, Spain and the United States were the sources of the convalescent and acute COVID-19 samples.

Per the study methods: Estimated nucleated cell counts came from reference gene primer amplification. Sequencing used immunoSEQ multiplex PCR; TCRdb keeps in-frame clones, though not all of them. That table is the source of V, J and clone size, and D and trimming were worked out from the DNA. In the table there are 85,000 to 90,000 clones, about 88% of which are singletons. The CDR3 covers 13 residues. Between the trimmed V and J ends, which lost 1 base and 9 bases, there was a span of 11 bases. Germline loops: CDR1 SGHRS, CDR2 YFSETQ. Source material: peripheral blood. The chain combines TRBV5-1 with TRBJ2-1; no clear D gene. The origin of this receptor is an elderly man with active or convalescent COVID-19. CDR3 sequence (DNA): TGCGCCAGCAGCTTGATCCCCTCGGGTGAGCAGTTCTTC. It encodes CASSLIPSGEQFF. The whole variable domain, remainder taken from reference TRBV5-1 and TRBJ2-1, is KAGVTQTPRYLIKTRGQQVTLSCSPISGHRSVSWYQQTPGQGLQFLFEYFSETQRNKGNFPGRFSGRQFSNSRSEMNVSTLELGDSALYLCASSLIPSGEQFFGPGTRLTVL.